The 16 T cell receptor beta chains below all came from one sample that was sequenced in a study of metastatic and nonmetastatic thyroid tumors (TCRdb year 2020). No treatment had been received by any patient before thyroid surgery. Libraries were built with PCR. Sequenced on an Illumina HiSeq 4000. TCRdb reanalyzed the raw reads on its own, using fastp at Q25 for trimming and MiXCR for clone calling, and kept in-frame beta chains. The sample includes 25,000 to 35,000 clones, with about a tenth observed a single time. The top ten constitute approximately 16% of the sample. The sequenced sample consisted of blood. Source of these receptors: a female donor with papillary thyroid cancer or a benign thyroid nodule (not recorded which). Some clones in this sample may be carry-over from other donors' samples.

This clone was recorded at least ten times. The chain recombines TRBV4-3 with TRBJ2-2; tentatively, D is TRBD1 (6 bases). In germline, CDR1 is LGHNA, CDR2 YSLEER. The ends were cut back, 4 bases at V and 0 bases at J, with 12 bases in the middle. The CDR3 is 16 amino acids. This CDR3 is CASSPEGHPNTGELFF. CDR3 DNA: TGCGCCAGCAGCCCTGAGGGACACCCGAACACCGGGGAGCTGTTTTTT.

This clone showed up many times. The chain carries TRBV27 and TRBJ2-1, with 10 positions matching TRBD2. With 1 base clipped from V and 6 bases from J, the junction kept 9 bases outside the gene matches. The CDR3 spans 17 residues. The germline V gene encodes CDR1 MNHEY and CDR2 SMNVEV (reference sequence). The DNA of the CDR3 is TGTGCCAGCAGTTTATTGGGGCTAGCGGGAGCCCTCAATGAGCAGTTCTTC. It codes for CASSLLGLAGALNEQFF.

In its sample, this clone was seen many times. The chain employs TRBV11-1 and TRBJ1-3, with TRBD1 as a possible D gene (5 bases). The CDR3 runs 16 residues. Trimming pared 6 bases from V and 0 bases from J, leaving 15 bases between. Germline V gene lookup returns CDR1 SGHAT and CDR2 FQDESV (reference sequence). The CDR3 nucleotides read TGTGCCAGCAGAACACTTCAGGGAATCTCTGGAAACACCATATATTTT. The encoded protein is CASRTLQGISGNTIYF.

V and J are TRBV5-1 and TRBJ2-1; 7 bases map to TRBD2. Germline V gene lookup returns CDR1 SGHRS and CDR2 YFSETQ. Germline trimming cut 4 bases from V and 8 bases from J; bases unmatched to any gene: 12. This CDR3 has 15 residues. The CDR3 DNA follows: TGCGCCAGCAGCGTCCGGGGGAGGGCGTTGGATGAGCAGTTCTTC. It encodes CASSVRGRALDEQFF.

On this clone: A much larger clone lies one base from this, so it may be a read error. The V call is TRBV6-1, the J call TRBJ1-2; D remains ambiguous. The germline V gene has CDR1 MNHNS and CDR2 SASEGT. Trimming removed 4 bases from V and 5 bases from J, with 17 bases in between. The CDR3 consists of 15 residues. This chain's CDR3 is CASSGSWTPIYGYTF. DNA for the CDR3: TGTGCCAGCAGTGGGTCATGGACGCCTATTTATGGCTACACCTTC.

Many counts were recorded for this clone. The rearrangement joins TRBV3-1 to TRBJ2-1; 13 bases fit TRBD2. The V segment lost 6 bases and the J segment 16 bases; nucleotides outside the gene matches: 6. Germline V CDR1 and CDR2: LGHDT, YNNKEL (reference sequence). The CDR3 consists of 12 residues. The CDR3 spells CASSAGTSGIFF. The CDR3 DNA reads as TGTGCCAGCAGTGCCGGGACTAGCGGGATATTCTTC.

This clone was counted ten times or more. This chain uses TRBV7-2 with TRBJ2-7; no firm D call. The CDR3 is made up of 14 amino acids. Trimming stripped 1 base from V and 0 bases from J, with 7 bases between. The germline V gene encodes CDR1 SGHTA and CDR2 FQGNSA. The CDR3 protein is CASSLGSSSYEQYF. CDR3 DNA: TGTGCCAGCAGCTTAGGGTCCAGCTCCTACGAGCAGTACTTC.

This clone has at least ten counts. V is TRBV13 and J is TRBJ2-1; possibly TRBD1 for D (6 bases). Trimming removed 5 bases at V and 3 bases at J, with 20 bases between. This CDR3 is 17 amino acids long. Germline V gene sequence: CDR1 PRHDT, CDR2 FYEKMQ (reference sequence). The CDR3 region is CASSPGPGQRNYNEQFF. The CDR3 nucleotides are TGTGCCAGCAGCCCGGGGCCCGGACAGCGAAACTACAATGAGCAGTTCTTC. The variable domain in full, with the rest retrieved from reference TRBV13 and TRBJ2-1, is AAGVIQSPRHLIKEKRETATLKCYPIPRHDTVYWYQQGPGQDPQFLISFYEKMQSDKGSIPDRFSAQQFSDYHSELNMSSLELGDSALYFCASSPGPGQRNYNEQFFGPGTRLTVL.

The genes are TRBV10-3 and TRBJ2-7; unclear D gene. The CDR3 is 13 amino acids. Trimming took off 4 bases at V and 2 bases at J, with 9 bases between the two ends. Germline CDR1 is ENHRY and CDR2 is SYGVKD. DNA for the CDR3: TGTGCCATCAGTGGGGGTCAACCCTACGAGCAGTACTTC. This gives the protein CAISGGQPYEQYF.

With respect to this clone: A read error may be the cause here, since a much bigger clone is one base away. The final CDR3 position lacks the conserved phenylalanine or tryptophan, pointing to a likely read error. This rearrangement joins TRBV7-6 to TRBJ2-6, with D perhaps being TRBD1 or TRBD2 (5 bases each). The CDR3 is 17 residues long. Trimming cost V 5 bases and J 0 bases, with 14 bases left between them. The germline gives CDR1 SGHVS, CDR2 FNYEAQ. The CDR3 nucleotides read TGTGCCAGCAGCCTACAACCTGGGGGCTCTGGGGCCAACGTCCTGACTTCC. Translated: CASSLQPGGSGANVLTS.

On this clone: One junction end does not reproduce the germline sequence, and a read error may be involved. The chain joins TRBV3-1 to TRBJ1-2; TRBD1 matches at 12 bases. Germline assignment: CDR1 LGHDT and CDR2 YNNKEL (reference sequence). The CDR3 totals 17 residues. The CDR3, as DNA: TGTGCTAGCATTAGAGCGGACCCGGGACAGGGGGCGGGGGGCTACACCTTC. Encoded protein: CASIRADPGQGAGGYTF.

The chain couples TRBV30 to TRBJ1-2; 8 nucleotides agree with TRBD1. The ends lost 0 bases at V and 8 bases at J; junction bases unmatched: 8. The germline V gene encodes CDR1 GTSNPN and CDR2 SVGIG (reference sequence). CDR3 length: 14 residues. This CDR3 is CAWSVLSGGTGYTF. The DNA of the CDR3 is TGTGCCTGGAGTGTACTTTCAGGGGGCACGGGCTACACCTTC.

This clone is medium-sized (0.01 to 0.1%) within its sample. This rearrangement joins TRBV6-2 or TRBV6-3 to TRBJ2-1, with TRBD2 matching 13 bases. Germline trimming cut 4 bases from V and 4 bases from J; bases unmatched to any gene: 1. The CDR3 loop spans 15 amino acids. From germline, CDR1 is MNHEY and CDR2 SVGEGT. CDR3 loop: CASSWTSGSYNEQFF. For the CDR3, the DNA is TGTGCCAGCAGTTGGACTAGCGGGAGTTACAATGAGCAGTTCTTC.

The table lists this clone with many counts. The rearrangement uses TRBV20-1 and TRBJ2-1, with 13 bases that match TRBD2. Germline CDR1 reads DFQATT; CDR2 reads SNEGSKA (reference sequence). This CDR3 is built from 16 residues. After removal of 6 bases from V and 2 bases from J, the junction contained 7 bases not matched to a gene. CDR3 nucleotides: TGCAGTGCCGGGACTAGCGGGACCCAAGCCTACAATGAGCAGTTCTTC. Amino acids: CSAGTSGTQAYNEQFF.

This clone was detected ten times or more. The chain has TRBV4-1 and TRBJ2-7; perhaps TRBD2 as D (6 bases). V was cut by 4 bases and J by 1 base, with 14 bases left in between. The CDR3 extends over 15 amino acids. The V gene's germline CDR1 is MGHRA and CDR2 YSYEKL. CDR3: CASSPRGPSSYEQYF. The CDR3, as DNA: TGCGCCAGCAGCCCGCGGGGCCCGTCTTCCTACGAGCAGTACTTC.

This clone was observed a few times. The V call is TRBV6-2 or TRBV6-3, the J call TRBJ1-1; D gene unclear. V gave up 2 bases and J gave up 2 bases, with 9 bases separating them. Germline assignment: CDR1 MNHEY and CDR2 SVGEGT. The CDR3 is 14 amino acids. The CDR3 sequence is CASSYTRANTEAFF. The CDR3 region has the DNA TGTGCCAGCAGTTACACCCGGGCAAACACTGAAGCTTTCTTT.